These 29 T cell receptor beta chains were all obtained from the same sample, sequenced in a study of blood T cells in healthy people across ages. Using a J-beta primer mix together with a sample-barcoded 5' primer, a second PCR was run for roughly 6 to 11 cycles. TCRdb used MiXCR to reprocess the 5' RACE reads, holding one entry per CDR3 protein. The table includes roughly 550,000 distinct CDR3 sequences, more than 20% detected once. The sample was also linked to a second study, of T cells of mothers and their children.

The sequenced sample was blood. These TCRs come from a boy aged 10-17 years in good health.

About this clonotype: Sequence at one end of the junction differs from germline and may be a read error. The chain uses TRBV7-2 and TRBJ2-5; no reliable D call. The J call may be incorrect, as the DNA end agrees better with TRBJ2-1. Germline V gene lookup returns CDR1 SGHTA and CDR2 FQGNSA. This CDR3 contains 14 residues. DNA for the CDR3: TGTGCCAGCAGCTTAATTGCGTCCTACGATGAGCAGTTCTTC. Its protein is CASSLIASYDEQFF.

This clonotype appeared a few times. The J gene is TRBJ1-4, the V gene TRBV6-5; D gene unclear. The germline V gene encodes CDR1 MNHEY and CDR2 SVGAGI. The CDR3 is 16 residues long. With 0 bases removed from V and 6 bases from J, the gap between germline ends came to 14 bases. CDR3 sequence: CASSYSIPAGDEKLFF. The CDR3 DNA follows: TGTGCCAGCAGTTACTCGATACCGGCAGGTGATGAAAAACTGTTTTTT.

The chain couples TRBV7-2 to TRBJ2-1, with 12 bases aligning to TRBD2. Judging by the DNA end, TRBJ2-7 fits better; the J call may be wrong. Germline V gene lookup returns CDR1 SGHTA and CDR2 FQGNSA. This CDR3 comprises 16 residues. The CDR3: CASSRSRLAGAYEQYF. CDR3 nucleotides: TGTGCCAGCAGCCGAAGCCGACTAGCGGGGGCCTACGAGCAGTACTTC.

This clonotype was detected only a few times. J is TRBJ2-6 and V is TRBV3-1, with no clear D. This CDR3 has 18 residues. V gave up 4 bases and J gave up 0 bases, with 16 bases separating them. From germline, CDR1 is LGHDT and CDR2 YNNKEL (reference sequence). The DNA for the CDR3 is TGTGCCAGCAGCCCTCTTAGGGCGATATACTCTGGGGCCAACGTCCTGACTTTC. Translation: CASSPLRAIYSGANVLTF.

This clonotype was detected a few times. The CDR3 DNA follows: TGTGCCAGCAGCTCAAGATCTGGAAACACCATATATTTT. This translates into CASSSRSGNTIYF. This chain joins TRBV13 and TRBJ1-3; D uncertain. The V gene's germline CDR1 is PRHDT and CDR2 FYEKMQ (reference sequence). The CDR3 totals 13 residues. The V end was cut by 4 bases, the J end by 1 base, with 5 bases between. Full variable domain (remainder filled in from reference TRBV13 and TRBJ1-3): AAGVIQSPRHLIKEKRETATLKCYPIPRHDTVYWYQQGPGQDPQFLISFYEKMQSDKGSIPDRFSAQQFSDYHSELNMSSLELGDSALYFCASSSRSGNTIYFGEGSWLTVV.

The chain carries TRBV7-2 and TRBJ1-2; 9 nucleotides match TRBD1. J gave up 7 bases and V 4 bases, and 4 bases lay outside the gene matches. The CDR3 contains 13 residues. Germline CDR1 SGHTA, CDR2 FQGNSA. CDR3 sequence reads: CASSSTGGPGYTF. The DNA of the CDR3 is TGTGCCAGCAGCTCCACAGGGGGCCCTGGCTACACCTTC.

This clonotype occurred many times. The genes are TRBV27 and TRBJ2-1; no firm D call. The CDR3 spans 15 residues. Trimming pared 3 bases from V and 0 bases from J, leaving 9 bases between. Germline CDR1 is MNHEY and CDR2 is SMNVEV (reference sequence). This chain's CDR3 is CASSLSPSSYNEQFF. CDR3 DNA: TGTGCCAGCAGTTTGAGTCCGAGCTCCTACAATGAGCAGTTCTTC.

The V call is TRBV6-5, the J call TRBJ1-2; D remains unclear. This CDR3 has 15 amino acids. From germline, CDR1 is MNHEY and CDR2 SVGAGI. V was shortened by 2 bases and J by 1 base, with 11 bases between the two germline ends. The CDR3 loop is CASSYGREHNYGYTF. Here the CDR3 DNA reads TGTGCCAGCAGTTACGGCCGAGAACATAACTATGGCTACACCTTC.

This sequence joins TRBV18 and TRBJ2-1; 7 bases fit TRBD2. The CDR3 totals 15 residues. Trimming removed 6 bases from V and 5 bases from J; junction bases left unmatched: 10. In germline, CDR1 is KGHSH, CDR2 LQKENI. The CDR3 is CASSLGAGVNNEQFF. The CDR3 DNA is TGTGCCAGCTCCCTCGGGGCGGGAGTGAACAATGAGCAGTTCTTC.

This clonotype was counted a few times. This rearrangement joins TRBV4-3 to TRBJ2-5; tentatively, D is TRBD2 (5 bases). TRBJ2-1 matches the DNA end more closely, so the J call is doubtful. CDR3 length: 14 residues. Germline lookup yields CDR1 LGHNA and CDR2 YSLEER. The CDR3 DNA reads as TGCGCCAGCAGCCAAGACCGCCGGAGCGGAGAGCAGTTCTTC. Translating it yields CASSQDRRSGEQFF.

This clonotype was seen only a few times. The V gene is TRBV11-2, the J gene TRBJ1-2; D is undetermined. V was pared by 5 bases and J by 8 bases, with 9 bases between. The germline V gene has CDR1 SGHAT and CDR2 FQNNGV. The CDR3 consists of 11 residues. The CDR3 protein is CASSKTQGYTF. In DNA, the CDR3 is TGTGCCAGCAGCAAAACACAGGGCTACACCTTC. The whole variable domain, filled in from reference TRBV11-2 and TRBJ1-2, reads EAGVAQSPRYKIIEKRQSVAFWCNPISGHATLYWYQQILGQGPKLLIQFQNNGVVDDSQLPKDRFSAERLKGVDSTLKIQPAKLEDSAVYLCASSKTQGYTFGSGTRLTVV.

This chain connects TRBV14 to TRBJ1-1; the D is unclear. The CDR3 runs to 14 residues. V was clipped by 4 bases and J by 1 base, with 10 bases between them. The germline gives CDR1 SGHDN, CDR2 FVKESK. The CDR3 spells CASSPRTPNTEAFF. The DNA for the CDR3 is TGTGCCAGCAGCCCTAGGACCCCGAACACTGAAGCTTTCTTT.

This clonotype has a handful of counts. The chain combines TRBV28 with TRBJ1-1, with a possible D match to TRBD1 (6 bases). This CDR3 contains 14 residues. CDR1 and CDR2 (germline): MDHEN, SYDVKM. V lost 7 bases and J lost 4, with 16 bases in between. CDR3 coding DNA: TGTGCCAGCAAGTTGATGCAGGGGATCACTGAAGCTTTCTTT. It translates to CASKLMQGITEAFF.

The chain links TRBV12-3 or TRBV12-4 to TRBJ1-3; unclear D gene. V was pared by 2 bases and J by 0 bases, with 5 bases between. This CDR3 comprises 14 residues. The CDR3 region is CASSLYLSGNTIYF. CDR3 DNA: TGTGCCAGCAGTTTATATCTCTCTGGAAACACCATATATTTT.

This clonotype was seen only a few times. The V call is TRBV2, the J call TRBJ1-4; tentatively, D is TRBD1 (5 bases). Germline CDR1 reads SNHLY; CDR2 reads FYNNEI. This CDR3 has 14 amino acids. Trimming took off 6 bases at V and 7 bases at J, with 15 bases between the two ends. The DNA of the CDR3 is TGTGCCAGCAGAATTACAGGTGGGGGTGAAAAACTGTTTTTT. It yields the protein CASRITGGGEKLFF.

This clonotype was seen a handful of times. V gene TRBV2 combines with J gene TRBJ2-5, with TRBD1 matching 11 bases. CDR3 length equals 15 residues. Losses at the gene ends were 2 bases for V and 2 bases for J; bases not matched to a gene: 1. Per germline, CDR1 SNHLY and CDR2 FYNNEI. The CDR3 reads CASSERDRGQETQYF. The CDR3 DNA follows: TGTGCCAGCAGTGAACGGGACAGGGGGCAAGAGACCCAGTACTTC.

This chain uses TRBV5-1 with TRBJ1-6; D possibly corresponds to TRBD1 (6 bases). CDR1 is SGHRS and CDR2 is YFSETQ in the germline V gene. The CDR3 is 17 amino acids. Trimming cost V 0 bases and J 9 bases, with 19 bases left between them. CDR3 sequence (DNA): TGCGCCAGCAGCTTGGGTCAACAGGGCGGAGGTTCTTCACCCCTCCACTTT. The encoded protein is CASSLGQQGGGSSPLHF.

This chain joins TRBV7-8 and TRBJ1-1; 7 nucleotides line up with TRBD1. The germline CDR1 and CDR2 sequences are SGHVS and FQNEAQ. The junction had 6 bases not matched to a gene; V was cut back by 5 bases and J by 0 bases. The CDR3 spans 15 residues. The CDR3 region has the DNA TGTGCCAGCAGCCGGGACAGCCGCCTGAACACTGAAGCTTTCTTT. Translating gives CASSRDSRLNTEAFF.

The chain combines TRBV6-2 or TRBV6-3 with TRBJ2-1; 8 bases map to TRBD2. The CDR3 runs 12 residues. The germline V gene encodes CDR1 MNHEY and CDR2 SVGEGT. The junction had 4 bases not matched to a gene; V was cut back by 6 bases and J by 9 bases. CDR3 DNA sequence: TGTGCCAGCAGGCAAGCGGGAGTTGAGCAGTTCTTC. Protein: CASRQAGVEQFF.

This clonotype was picked up one time. A much larger clonotype is one base distant, so this may be a read error. V and J are TRBV7-9 and TRBJ2-6, with D perhaps matching TRBD1 (5 bases). Germline-derived CDR1 and CDR2 are SEHNR and FQNEAQ (reference sequence). CDR3 length: 15 amino acids. As DNA, the CDR3 is TGTGCCAGCAGCTTGTCCCAGTCTGGGGCCAACGCCCTGACTTTC. This gives the protein CASSLSQSGANALTF.

A few counts support this clonotype. The chain uses TRBV28 and TRBJ2-3; 8 nucleotides match TRBD1. V was pared by 4 bases and J by 4 bases, with 10 bases of the junction left unmatched. The CDR3 spans 16 residues. Germline V CDR1 and CDR2: MDHEN, SYDVKM. The CDR3: CASSYTGGWNPDTQYF. The CDR3 DNA reads as TGTGCCAGCAGTTATACAGGGGGTTGGAATCCAGATACGCAGTATTTT.

This clonotype was detected only a few times. The CDR3 loop reads CSSGASLRAGGHPYEQYF. For the CDR3, the DNA is TGCAGTTCCGGGGCATCGTTAAGAGCGGGAGGCCACCCCTACGAGCAGTACTTC. The J gene is TRBJ2-7, the V gene TRBV20-1, with 9 positions matching TRBD2. The CDR3 is made up of 18 amino acids. Germline V CDR1 and CDR2: DFQATT, SNEGSKA (reference sequence). The ends lost 8 bases at V and 2 bases at J; junction bases unmatched: 22.

This clonotype has a handful of counts. Its ends do not fully match the called genes, so a read error is possible. This chain uses TRBV6-2 or TRBV6-3 with TRBJ2-2; 9 bases fit TRBD2. The V gene's germline CDR1 is MNHEY and CDR2 SVGEGT. This CDR3 has 15 residues. CDR3 DNA sequence: TGTGCCCGCAGTCGACCAGCGGGGGGTCCCGGGGAGCTGTTTTTT. Residues: CARSRPAGGPGELFF.

V usage is TRBV28 and J usage is TRBJ2-7, with D uncertain. Germline lookup yields CDR1 MDHEN and CDR2 SYDVKM. V dropped 5 bases and J dropped 3 bases, with 17 bases sitting between them. The CDR3 consists of 15 residues. The CDR3 region is CASSRNVPESYEQYF. DNA of the CDR3: TGTGCCAGCAGTAGAAACGTTCCTGAAAGCTACGAGCAGTACTTC.

There are a few counts of this clonotype. J is TRBJ2-7 and V is TRBV4-3; TRBD1 matches at 7 bases. The CDR3 spans 19 residues. CDR1 and CDR2 from the germline V gene are LGHNA and YSLEER. V lost 3 bases to trimming and J lost 1 base; unmatched junction nucleotides: 18. CDR3 in DNA: TGCGCCAGCAGCCATCCCCGCGGTTGTCGACAGGGTGGGTCCTACGAGCAGTACTTC. It codes for CASSHPRGCRQGGSYEQYF.

The chain couples TRBV14 to TRBJ2-3; D not resolved. CDR1 is SGHDN, CDR2 FVKESK, per germline. Trimming removed 0 bases at V and 3 bases at J, with 16 bases between. The CDR3 is 17 residues long. CDR3 in DNA: TGTGCCAGCAGCCAAGATTGGCTCCCTCCCTCGACAGATACGCAGTATTTT. Encoded protein: CASSQDWLPPSTDTQYF.

The gene calls are TRBV4-2 and TRBJ1-4, with TRBD1 as a possible D gene (5 bases). The V gene lost 6 bases and the J gene lost 4 bases, with 12 bases spanning the gap. There are 14 residues in the CDR3. The germline gives CDR1 LGHNA, CDR2 YNFKEQ. CDR3 nucleotides: TGTGCCAGCAGGACGGGGGACCTTAATGAAAAACTGTTTTTT. It specifies CASRTGDLNEKLFF.

The J gene is TRBJ2-5, the V gene TRBV12-3 or TRBV12-4; tentative D call: TRBD2 (6 bases). The end of the DNA aligns better with TRBJ2-1, so the J call may be wrong. The CDR3 consists of 15 residues. The CDR3 region has the DNA TGTGCCAGCAGCTCGAAGCGGGCTACCCACAATGAGCAGTTCTTC. Its protein product is CASSSKRATHNEQFF.

The genes are TRBV27 and TRBJ2-2; D uncertain. V was cut by 4 bases and J by 7 bases, with 4 bases left in between. Germline CDR1 MNHEY, CDR2 SMNVEV (reference sequence). The CDR3 length is 11 residues. CDR3 amino acids: CASSSGGELFF. The DNA for the CDR3 is TGTGCCAGCAGTTCGGGCGGGGAGCTGTTTTTT.